The present entry profiles one T cell receptor (beta chain) with its context. No antigen is known for it. The table came from immunoSEQ multiplex PCR; TCRdb's copy has only in-frame clones and leaves some out. The sample carries 35,000 to 55,000 clones, approximately 70% recorded once. These data originate in a study of PD-1 blockade in classical Hodgkin lymphoma. Study-wide results and caveats: Before treatment, complete responders showed about the same diversity as newly diagnosed patients.

Looked up from germline, CDR1 is PRHDT and CDR2 is FYEKMQ (reference sequence). The CDR3 consists of 16 residues. The ends lost 0 bases at V and 5 bases at J; junction bases unmatched: 8. All the patients suffered relapse after autologous stem cell transplantation, and brentuximab vedotin exposure differed. The sample consisted of peripheral blood mononuclear cells (PBMCs), taken before the second cycle of nivolumab. This chain joins TRBV13 and TRBJ2-5; 8 bases agree with TRBD1. The receptor was isolated from a human donor with classical Hodgkin lymphoma. CDR3 protein: CASSLGAGTGGETQYF. The CDR3 nucleotides read TGTGCCAGCAGCTTAGGGGCCGGGACAGGAGGGGAGACCCAGTACTTC.